A selection of T cell receptor beta chains follows, all from one sample in a study of vaccination effects on CD4 cells after COVID-19. Data came from immunoSEQ multiplex PCR; TCRdb stores just in-frame clones and leaves some out. The data show some 40,000 clones, roughly 79% seen once. Which antigens these TCRs recognize remains unknown. Sequenced material: CD4+ T cells from PBMCs cultured with HCoV-NL63 spike peptides, taken after COVID-19 vaccination. The receptors here all came from a human donor who received a COVID-19 vaccine. Some clones in this sample may be carry-over from other donors' samples. Both conserved end residues are part of each CDR3. Fields, in order: clone size, V gene, J gene, D gene, CDR3 protein, CDR3 DNA. D genes are given only for firm matches. Where a row states a size, it is once, few, many or the class of an expanded clone; other rows omit it.

clone size: few
V gene: TRBV5-1
J gene: TRBJ2-2
D gene: TRBD1
CDR3 protein: CASSLTGATGELFF
CDR3 DNA: TGCGCCAGCAGCTTGACAGGGGCCACCGGGGAGCTGTTTTTT

clone size: NA
V gene: TRBV6-5
J gene: TRBJ1-1
D gene: NA
CDR3 protein: CASIGSNTEAFF
CDR3 DNA: TGTGCCAGCATCGGGTCTAACACTGAAGCTTTCTTT

clone size: NA
V gene: TRBV4-3
J gene: TRBJ1-3
D gene: NA
CDR3 protein: CASSQDVSSGNTIYF
CDR3 DNA: TGCGCCAGCAGCCAAGATGTAAGCTCTGGAAACACCATATATTTT

clone size: NA
V gene: TRBV28
J gene: TRBJ1-6
D gene: TRBD1
CDR3 protein: CASSWDREGSPLHF
CDR3 DNA: TGTGCCAGCAGTTGGGACAGGGAGGGGTCACCCCTCCACTTT

clone size: NA
V gene: TRBV3-1/TRBV3-2
J gene: TRBJ2-1
D gene: NA
CDR3 protein: CASSLEGFNYNEQFF
CDR3 DNA: TGTGCCAGCAGCTTAGAGGGGTTTAATTACAATGAGCAGTTCTTC

clone size: few
V gene: TRBV7-7
J gene: TRBJ2-6
D gene: NA
CDR3 protein: CASSLYVGANVLTF
CDR3 DNA: TGTGCCAGCAGCTTATACGTAGGGGCCAACGTCCTGACTTTC

clone size: NA
V gene: TRBV5-1
J gene: TRBJ1-1
D gene: TRBD1
CDR3 protein: CASSSIGQGNTEAFF
CDR3 DNA: TGCGCCAGCAGCTCAATAGGACAGGGGAACACTGAAGCTTTCTTT

clone size: NA
V gene: TRBV5-8
J gene: TRBJ2-5
D gene: NA
CDR3 protein: CASRLRDGETQYF
CDR3 DNA: TGTGCCAGCAGGTTGAGAGACGGGGAGACCCAGTACTTC

clone size: once
V gene: TRBV18
J gene: TRBJ2-1
D gene: NA
CDR3 protein: CASSPARGDYNEQFF
CDR3 DNA: TGTGCCAGCTCACCGGCCAGGGGCGACTACAATGAGCAGTTCTTC

clone size: NA
V gene: TRBV6-1
J gene: TRBJ1-1
D gene: NA
CDR3 protein: CASSESRVGATEAFF
CDR3 DNA: TGTGCCAGCAGTGAATCCAGGGTTGGGGCCACCGAAGCTTTCTTT

clone size: NA
V gene: TRBV3-1/TRBV3-2
J gene: TRBJ2-5
D gene: NA
CDR3 protein: CASSHQGGRETQYF
CDR3 DNA: TGTGCCAGCAGCCACCAGGGGGGGAGGGAGACCCAGTACTTC

clone size: NA
V gene: TRBV15
J gene: TRBJ2-1
D gene: NA
CDR3 protein: CATSSLIGQISYNEQFF
CDR3 DNA: TGTGCCACCAGCAGTCTCATCGGACAGATCTCCTACAATGAGCAGTTCTTC

clone size: NA
V gene: TRBV2
J gene: TRBJ1-2
D gene: NA
CDR3 protein: CASNPTGYYGYTF
CDR3 DNA: TGTGCCAGCAACCCGACGGGCTACTATGGCTACACCTTC

clone size: once
V gene: TRBV6-4
J gene: TRBJ2-3
D gene: NA
CDR3 protein: CASSVQGSTDTQYF
CDR3 DNA: TGTGCCAGCAGTGTACAAGGCAGCACAGATACGCAGTATTTT

clone size: once
V gene: TRBV7-8
J gene: TRBJ1-1
D gene: TRBD1
CDR3 protein: CASRLQGITEAFF
CDR3 DNA: TGTGCCAGCAGGTTACAGGGGATCACTGAAGCTTTCTTT